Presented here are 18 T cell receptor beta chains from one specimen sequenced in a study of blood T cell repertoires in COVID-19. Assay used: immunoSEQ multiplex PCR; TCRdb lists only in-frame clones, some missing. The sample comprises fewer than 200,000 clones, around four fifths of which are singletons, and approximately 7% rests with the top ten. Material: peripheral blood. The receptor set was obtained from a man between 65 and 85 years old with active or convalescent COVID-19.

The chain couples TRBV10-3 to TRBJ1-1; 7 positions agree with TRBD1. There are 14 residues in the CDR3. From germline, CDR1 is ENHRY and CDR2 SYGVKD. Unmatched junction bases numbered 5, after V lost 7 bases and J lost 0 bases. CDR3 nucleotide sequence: TGTGCCATCACCTCGACAGGGCTGAACACTGAAGCTTTCTTT. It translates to CAITSTGLNTEAFF.

CDR3 sequence reads: CASNTSGQRSFF. The CDR3 region has the DNA TGTGCCAGCAACACCTCGGGACAGAGATCTTTCTTT. The V and J genes are TRBV28 and TRBJ1-1; 7 positions agree with TRBD1. In germline, CDR1 is MDHEN, CDR2 SYDVKM. The junction had 11 bases not matched to a gene; V was cut back by 7 bases and J by 12 bases. The CDR3 spans 12 residues.

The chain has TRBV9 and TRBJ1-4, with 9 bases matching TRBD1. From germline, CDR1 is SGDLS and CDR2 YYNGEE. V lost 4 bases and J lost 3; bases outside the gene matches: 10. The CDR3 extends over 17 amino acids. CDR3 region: CASSLGTGPGANEKLFF. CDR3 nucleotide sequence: TGTGCCAGCAGCCTCGGGACAGGGCCTGGGGCTAATGAAAAACTGTTTTTT.

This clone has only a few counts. The CDR3 is CSVTVYMNTEAFF. The CDR3 DNA follows: TGCAGCGTAACAGTTTACATGAACACTGAAGCTTTCTTT. This chain connects TRBV29-1 to TRBJ1-1, with D uncertain. Germline values: CDR1 SQVTM, CDR2 ANQGSEA. The CDR3 contains 13 residues. Between the trimmed V and J ends, which lost 6 bases and 0 bases, there was a span of 11 bases. The variable domain in full, completed from reference TRBV29-1 and TRBJ1-1, reads SAVISQKPSRDICQRGTSLTIQCQVDSQVTMMFWYRQQPGQSLTLIATANQGSEATYESGFVIDKFPISRPNLTFSTLTVSNMSPEDSSIYLCSVTVYMNTEAFFGQGTRLTVV.

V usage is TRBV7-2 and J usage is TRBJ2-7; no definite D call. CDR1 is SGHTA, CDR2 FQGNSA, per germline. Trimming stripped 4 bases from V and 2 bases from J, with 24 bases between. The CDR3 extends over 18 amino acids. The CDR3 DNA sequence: TGTGCCAGCAGCTCCTACCCCGAACAGTCGTACCCTCCCTACGAGCAGTACTTC. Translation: CASSSYPEQSYPPYEQYF.

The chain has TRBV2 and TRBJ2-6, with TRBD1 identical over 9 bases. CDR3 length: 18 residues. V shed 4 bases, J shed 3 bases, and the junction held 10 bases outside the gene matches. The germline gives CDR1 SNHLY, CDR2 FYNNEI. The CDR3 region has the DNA TGTGCCAGCAGTGTCGAAGGGACAGGGCAAGGTGGGGCCAACGTCCTGACTTTC. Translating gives CASSVEGTGQGGANVLTF.

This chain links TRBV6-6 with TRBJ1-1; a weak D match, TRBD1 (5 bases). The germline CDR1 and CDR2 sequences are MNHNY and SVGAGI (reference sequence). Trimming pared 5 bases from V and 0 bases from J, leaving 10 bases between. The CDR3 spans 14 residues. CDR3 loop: CASSQTDLNTEAFF. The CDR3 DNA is TGTGCCAGCAGTCAGACAGATTTGAACACTGAAGCTTTCTTT.

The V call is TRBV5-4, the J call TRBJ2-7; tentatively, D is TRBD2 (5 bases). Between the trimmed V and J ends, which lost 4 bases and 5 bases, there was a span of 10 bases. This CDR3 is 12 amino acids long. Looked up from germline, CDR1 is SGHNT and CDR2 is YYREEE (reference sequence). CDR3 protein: CASSPGGDEQYF. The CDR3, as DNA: TGTGCCAGCAGCCCCGGAGGCGACGAGCAGTACTTC.

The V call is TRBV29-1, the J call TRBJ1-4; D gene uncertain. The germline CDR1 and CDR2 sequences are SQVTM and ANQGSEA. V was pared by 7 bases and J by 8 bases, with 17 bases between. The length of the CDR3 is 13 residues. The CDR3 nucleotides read TGCAGCGCCGACGGCGCCGGCGGGGAAAAACTGTTTTTT. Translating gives CSADGAGGEKLFF.

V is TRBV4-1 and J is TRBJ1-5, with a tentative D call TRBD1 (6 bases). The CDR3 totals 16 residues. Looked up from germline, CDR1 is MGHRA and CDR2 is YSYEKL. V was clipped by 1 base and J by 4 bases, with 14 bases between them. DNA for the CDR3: TGCGCCAGCAGCCAAGGGGCAGGGGACGAAAATCAGCCCCAGCATTTT. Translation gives CASSQGAGDENQPQHF.

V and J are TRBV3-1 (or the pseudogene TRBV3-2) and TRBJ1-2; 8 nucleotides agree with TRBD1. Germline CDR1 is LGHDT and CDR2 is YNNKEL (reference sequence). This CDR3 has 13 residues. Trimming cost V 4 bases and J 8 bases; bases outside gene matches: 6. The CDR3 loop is CASSRTGTYGYTF. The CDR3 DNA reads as TGTGCCAGCAGCCGGACAGGGACCTACGGCTACACCTTC.

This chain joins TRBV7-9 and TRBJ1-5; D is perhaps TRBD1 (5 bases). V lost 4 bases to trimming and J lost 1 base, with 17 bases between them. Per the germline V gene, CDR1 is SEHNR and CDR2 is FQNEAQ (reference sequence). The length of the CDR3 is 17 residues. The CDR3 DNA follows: TGTGCCAGCAGCTCGCTTTCGGGGGGAGGCAGCAATCAGCCCCAGCATTTT. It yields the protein CASSSLSGGGSNQPQHF.

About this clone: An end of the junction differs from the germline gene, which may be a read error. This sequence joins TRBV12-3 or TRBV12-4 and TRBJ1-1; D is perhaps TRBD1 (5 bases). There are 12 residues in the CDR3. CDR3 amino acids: CASSLASGEAFF. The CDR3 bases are TGTGCGAGCAGTTTAGCCTCAGGGGAAGCTTTCTTT.

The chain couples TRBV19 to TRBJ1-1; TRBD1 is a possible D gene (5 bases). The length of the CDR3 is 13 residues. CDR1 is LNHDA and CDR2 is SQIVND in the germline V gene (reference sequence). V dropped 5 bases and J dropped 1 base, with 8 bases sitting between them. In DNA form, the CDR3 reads TGTGCCAGTAGTGTAGGACAGAACACTGAAGCTTTCTTT. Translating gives CASSVGQNTEAFF.

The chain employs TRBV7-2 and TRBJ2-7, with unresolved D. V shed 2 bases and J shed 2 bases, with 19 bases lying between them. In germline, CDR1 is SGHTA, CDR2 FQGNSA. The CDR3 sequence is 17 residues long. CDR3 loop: CASSLTAVRDSTYEQYF. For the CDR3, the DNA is TGTGCCAGCAGCTTAACGGCCGTGAGAGACTCGACCTACGAGCAGTACTTC. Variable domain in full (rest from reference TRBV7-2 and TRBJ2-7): GAGVSQSPSNKVTEKGKDVELRCDPISGHTALYWYRQSLGQGLEFLIYFQGNSAPDKSGLPSDRFSAERTGGSVSTLTIQRTQQEDSAVYLCASSLTAVRDSTYEQYFGPGTRLTVT.

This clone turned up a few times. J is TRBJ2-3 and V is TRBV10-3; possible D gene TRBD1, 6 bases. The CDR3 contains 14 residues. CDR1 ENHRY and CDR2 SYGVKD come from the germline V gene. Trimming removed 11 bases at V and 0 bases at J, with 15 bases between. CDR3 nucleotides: TGTGCCGTCCGCCTGGGGGCGAGCACAGATACGCAGTATTTT. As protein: CAVRLGASTDTQYF.

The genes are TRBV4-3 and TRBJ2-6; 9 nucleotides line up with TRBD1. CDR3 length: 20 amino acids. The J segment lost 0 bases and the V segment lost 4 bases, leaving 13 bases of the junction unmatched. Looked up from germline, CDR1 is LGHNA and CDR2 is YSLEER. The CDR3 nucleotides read TGCGCCAGCAGCCGCCAAAGGACAGGGGCGTCCACCTCTGGGGCCAACGTCCTGACTTTC. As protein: CASSRQRTGASTSGANVLTF.

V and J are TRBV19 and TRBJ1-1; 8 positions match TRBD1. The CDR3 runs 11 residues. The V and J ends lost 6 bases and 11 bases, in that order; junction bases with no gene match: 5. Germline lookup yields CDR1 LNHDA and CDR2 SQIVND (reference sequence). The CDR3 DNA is TGTGCCAGTAGCCGACAGGGGTGGGCTTTCTTT. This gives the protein CASSRQGWAFF.